This T cell receptor beta chain was observed in a study of blood T cells in healthy people across ages. It was with a sample-barcoded 5' primer and a J-beta primer mix that a second PCR of roughly 7 to 12 cycles was run. TCRdb passed the 5' RACE reads through MiXCR, listing each CDR3 protein once. The sample consists of about 1.5 million distinct CDR3 sequences, around two fifths of them appearing once. In the case of this clonotype: The antigen remains undetermined.

Study-wide results and caveats: Across the age range, TCR beta diversity per million T cells fell in a roughly linear way. The long-lived group displayed more naive CD4+ cells, plus higher diversity, than the aged donors did. Using unsorted PBMCs precluded a conclusive naive versus antigen-experienced comparison.

The CDR3 consists of 16 residues. Trimming stripped 2 bases from V and 1 base from J, with 12 bases between. Looked up from germline, CDR1 is LGHNA and CDR2 is YNFKEQ. The genes are TRBV4-2 and TRBJ2-1, with unresolved D. This sequence originates from a young woman in good health. The sample was blood. This chain's CDR3 is CASSQTSWVSYNEQFF. CDR3 coding DNA: TGTGCCAGCAGCCAAACGTCGTGGGTATCCTACAATGAGCAGTTCTTC.